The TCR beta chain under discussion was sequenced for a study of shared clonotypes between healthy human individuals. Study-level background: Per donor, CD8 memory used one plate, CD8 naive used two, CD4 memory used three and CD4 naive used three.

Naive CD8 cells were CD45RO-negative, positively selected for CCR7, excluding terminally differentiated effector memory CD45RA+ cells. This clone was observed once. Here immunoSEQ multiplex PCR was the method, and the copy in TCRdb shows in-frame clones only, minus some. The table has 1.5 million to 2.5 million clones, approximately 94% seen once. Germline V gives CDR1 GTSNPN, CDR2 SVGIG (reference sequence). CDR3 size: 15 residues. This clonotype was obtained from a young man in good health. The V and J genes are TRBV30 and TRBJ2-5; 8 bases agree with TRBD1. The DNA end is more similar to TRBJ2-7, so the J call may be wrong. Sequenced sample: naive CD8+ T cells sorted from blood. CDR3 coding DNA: TGTGCCTGGAGTGTAGCGACAGGGGTAAACTACGAGCAGTACTTC. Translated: CAWSVATGVNYEQYF.